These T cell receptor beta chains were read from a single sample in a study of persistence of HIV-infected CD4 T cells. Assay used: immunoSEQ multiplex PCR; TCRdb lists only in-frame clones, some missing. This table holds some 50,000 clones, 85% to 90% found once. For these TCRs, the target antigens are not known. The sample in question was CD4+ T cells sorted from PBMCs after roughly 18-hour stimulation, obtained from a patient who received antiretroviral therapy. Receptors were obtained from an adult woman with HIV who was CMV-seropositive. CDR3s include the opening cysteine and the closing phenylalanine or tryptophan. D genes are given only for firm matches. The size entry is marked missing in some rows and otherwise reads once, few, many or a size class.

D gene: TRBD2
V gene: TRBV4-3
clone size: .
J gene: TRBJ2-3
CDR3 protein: CASSQDLASGGRTSTDTQYF
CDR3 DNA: TGCGCCAGCAGCCAAGATTTAGCTAGCGGGGGCCGAACCTCCACAGATACGCAGTATTTT

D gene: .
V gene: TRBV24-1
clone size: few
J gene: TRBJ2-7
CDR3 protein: CATSLGPTRGEQYF
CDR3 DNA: TGTGCCACCAGTCTAGGCCCCACTCGGGGCGAGCAGTACTTC

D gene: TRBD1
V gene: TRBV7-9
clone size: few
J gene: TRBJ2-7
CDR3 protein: CASSLGGQGYEQYF
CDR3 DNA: TGTGCCAGCAGCTTAGGTGGACAGGGCTACGAGCAGTACTTC

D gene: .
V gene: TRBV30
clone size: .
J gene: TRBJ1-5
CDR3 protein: CAWSARVDQPQHF
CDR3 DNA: TGTGCCTGGAGCGCCCGGGTGGATCAGCCCCAGCATTTT

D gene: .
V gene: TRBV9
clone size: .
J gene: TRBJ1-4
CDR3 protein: CASSEQGQTNEKLFF
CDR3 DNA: TGTGCCAGCAGCGAACAGGGTCAGACTAATGAAAAACTGTTTTTT

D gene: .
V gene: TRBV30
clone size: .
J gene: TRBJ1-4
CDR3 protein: CAWSTDIEKLFF
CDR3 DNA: TGTGCCTGGAGTACCGACATAGAAAAACTGTTTTTT

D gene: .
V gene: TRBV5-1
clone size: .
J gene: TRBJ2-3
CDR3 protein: CASSSSKGDTQYF
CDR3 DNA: .

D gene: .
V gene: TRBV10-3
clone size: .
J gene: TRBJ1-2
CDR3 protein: CAISERQASPTF
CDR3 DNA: TGTGCCATCAGTGAGCGGCAGGCCAGCCCGACGTTC

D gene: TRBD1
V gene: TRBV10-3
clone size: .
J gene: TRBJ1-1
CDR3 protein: CAISARDRGGRTEAFF
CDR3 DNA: TGTGCCATCAGTGCCCGGGACAGGGGTGGTAGGACTGAAGCTTTCTTT

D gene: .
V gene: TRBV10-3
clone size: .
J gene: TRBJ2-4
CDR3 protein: CAISEYDGPVAKNIQYF
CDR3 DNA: TGTGCCATCAGTGAGTACGACGGGCCAGTTGCCAAAAACATTCAGTACTTC

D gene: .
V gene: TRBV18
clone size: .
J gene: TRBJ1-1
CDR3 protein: CASSPIGGQTEAFF
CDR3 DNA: TGTGCCAGCTCACCGATTGGGGGGCAAACTGAAGCTTTCTTT

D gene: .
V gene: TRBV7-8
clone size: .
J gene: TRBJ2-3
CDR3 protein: CASSLETRRLSFSGTQYF
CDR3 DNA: TGTGCCAGCAGCTTAGAGACACGTCGATTGTCTTTTTCGGGGACGCAGTATTTT

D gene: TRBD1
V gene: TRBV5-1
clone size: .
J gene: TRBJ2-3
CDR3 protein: CASTAGGGLAGDTQYF
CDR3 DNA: TGCGCCAGCACCGCAGGGGGCGGGTTGGCTGGAGATACGCAGTATTTT

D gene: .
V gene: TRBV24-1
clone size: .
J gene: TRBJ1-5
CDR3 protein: CATSDGTMSGQPQHF
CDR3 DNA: TGTGCCACCAGTGATGGTACAATGTCAGGTCAGCCCCAGCATTTT

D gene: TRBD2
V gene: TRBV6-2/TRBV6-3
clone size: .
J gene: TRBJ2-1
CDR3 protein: CASSRDYPVEQFF
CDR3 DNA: TGTGCCAGCAGTCGGGACTACCCCGTGGAGCAGTTCTTC

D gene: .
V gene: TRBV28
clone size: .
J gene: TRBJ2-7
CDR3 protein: CASSPMTASYEQYF
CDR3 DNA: TGTGCCAGCAGTCCTATGACAGCATCCTACGAGCAGTACTTC

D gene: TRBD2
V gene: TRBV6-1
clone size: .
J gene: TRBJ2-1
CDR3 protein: CASSEQPSLAGVRSYNEQFF
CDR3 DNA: TGTGCCAGCAGTGAACAGCCCTCCCTAGCGGGAGTACGCTCCTACAATGAGCAGTTCTTC

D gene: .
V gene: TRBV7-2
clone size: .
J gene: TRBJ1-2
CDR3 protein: CASSLTQQGDYGYTF
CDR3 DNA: TGTGCCAGCAGCTTAACTCAACAGGGTGACTATGGCTACACCTTC

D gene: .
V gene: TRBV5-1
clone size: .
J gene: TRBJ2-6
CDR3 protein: CASRGGLSSSGANVLTF
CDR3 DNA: TGCGCCAGCAGGGGGGGCCTATCCAGCTCTGGGGCCAACGTCCTGACTTTC

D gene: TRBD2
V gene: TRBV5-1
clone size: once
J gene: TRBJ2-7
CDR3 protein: CASSLDSGRAAYEQYF
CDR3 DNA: TGCGCCAGCAGCTTGGATAGCGGGAGGGCCGCCTACGAGCAGTACTTC

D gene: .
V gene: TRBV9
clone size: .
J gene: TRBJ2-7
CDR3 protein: CASSARDKFSYEQYF
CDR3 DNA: TGTGCCAGCAGCGCAAGAGATAAATTCTCCTACGAGCAGTACTTC

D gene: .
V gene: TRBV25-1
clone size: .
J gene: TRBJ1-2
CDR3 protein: CASSGSGMYGYTF
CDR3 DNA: TGTGCCAGCAGTGGGAGCGGAATGTATGGCTACACCTTC

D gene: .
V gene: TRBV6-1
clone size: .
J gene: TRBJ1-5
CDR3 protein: CASSEGVGGPQHF
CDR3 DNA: TGTGCCAGCAGTGAGGGGGTTGGGGGGCCCCAGCATTTT

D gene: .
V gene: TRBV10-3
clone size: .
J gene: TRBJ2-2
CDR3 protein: CAISESGTYANTGELFF
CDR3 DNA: TGTGCCATCAGTGAATCCGGGACGTACGCGAACACCGGGGAGCTGTTTTTT

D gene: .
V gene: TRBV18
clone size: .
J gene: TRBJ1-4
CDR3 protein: CASSPVGSTNEKLFF
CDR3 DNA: TGTGCCAGCTCACCGGTAGGGTCAACTAATGAAAAACTGTTTTTT

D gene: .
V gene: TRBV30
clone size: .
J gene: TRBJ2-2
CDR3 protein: CAWILSGRQNTGELFF
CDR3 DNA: TGTGCCTGGATACTCTCTGGACGGCAGAACACCGGGGAGCTGTTTTTT

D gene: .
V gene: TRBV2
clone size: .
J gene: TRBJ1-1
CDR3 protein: CASSGRNTEAFF
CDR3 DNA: TGTGCCAGCAGCGGCCGGAACACTGAAGCTTTCTTT

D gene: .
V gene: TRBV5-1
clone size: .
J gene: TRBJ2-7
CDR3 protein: CASSTFRDTNYEQYF
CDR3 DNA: TGCGCCAGCAGCACCTTCCGGGACACAAACTACGAGCAGTACTTC

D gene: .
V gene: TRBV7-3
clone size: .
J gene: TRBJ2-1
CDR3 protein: CASIPRDSYNEQFF
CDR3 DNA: TGTGCCAGCATTCCCCGGGACTCCTACAATGAGCAGTTCTTC

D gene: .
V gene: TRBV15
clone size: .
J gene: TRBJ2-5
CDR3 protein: CATSRLGEDQETQYF
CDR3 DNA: TGTGCCACCAGCAGATTAGGGGAGGACCAAGAGACCCAGTACTTC

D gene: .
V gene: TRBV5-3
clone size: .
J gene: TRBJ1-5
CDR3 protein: CARSLGFQQSNQPQHF
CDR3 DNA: TGTGCCAGAAGCTTGGGGTTCCAACAGAGCAATCAGCCCCAGCATTTT

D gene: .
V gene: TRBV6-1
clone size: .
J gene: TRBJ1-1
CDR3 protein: CASSDRLTRSNTEAFF
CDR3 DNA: TGTGCCAGCAGTGACCGCCTGACCAGGTCGAACACTGAAGCTTTCTTT

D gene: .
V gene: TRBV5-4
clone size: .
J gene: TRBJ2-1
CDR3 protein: CASSLSSRTYNEQFF
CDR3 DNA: TGTGCCAGCAGCTTGAGTTCAAGGACCTACAATGAGCAGTTCTTC

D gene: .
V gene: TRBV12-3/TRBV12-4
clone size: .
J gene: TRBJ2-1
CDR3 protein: CASSNLKEQFF
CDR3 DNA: TGTGCCAGCAGCAATCTGAAGGAGCAGTTCTTC

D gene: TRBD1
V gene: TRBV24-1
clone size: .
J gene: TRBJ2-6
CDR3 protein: CATSDLLGTGHSGANVLTF
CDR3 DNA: TGTGCCACCAGTGATTTGTTGGGGACAGGTCACTCTGGGGCCAACGTCCTGACTTTC

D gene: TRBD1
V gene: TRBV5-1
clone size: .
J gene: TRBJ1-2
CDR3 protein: CASSFRGQGRDGYTF
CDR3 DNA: TGCGCCAGCAGCTTCCGCGGACAGGGGAGGGATGGCTACACCTTC

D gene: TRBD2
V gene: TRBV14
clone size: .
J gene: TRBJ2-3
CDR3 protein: CASSQVDSGGALF
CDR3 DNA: TGTGCCAGCAGCCAAGTCGATAGCGGGGGGGCCCTTTTT

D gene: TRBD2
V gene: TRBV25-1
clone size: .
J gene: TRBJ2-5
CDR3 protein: CASSALAGGGETQYF
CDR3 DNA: TGTGCCAGCAGTGCCCTAGCGGGGGGGGGAGAGACCCAGTACTTC

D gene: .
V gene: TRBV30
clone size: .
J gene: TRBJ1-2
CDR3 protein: CAWSVLLKGGGLGGYTF
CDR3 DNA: TGTGCCTGGAGTGTTTTGCTTAAGGGTGGGGGTCTGGGAGGCTACACCTTC

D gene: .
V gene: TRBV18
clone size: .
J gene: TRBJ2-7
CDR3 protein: CASSPRMHEQYF
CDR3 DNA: TGTGCCAGCTCACCAAGGATGCACGAGCAGTACTTC

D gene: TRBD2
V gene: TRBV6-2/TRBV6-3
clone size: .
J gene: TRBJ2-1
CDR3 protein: CASSPGGSGGNEQFF
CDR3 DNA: TGTGCCAGCAGCCCCGGGGGTAGCGGGGGCAATGAGCAGTTCTTC

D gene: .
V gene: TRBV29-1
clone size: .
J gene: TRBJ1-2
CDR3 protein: CSVGQLRGYTF
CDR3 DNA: TGCAGCGTGGGACAATTGAGAGGCTACACCTTC

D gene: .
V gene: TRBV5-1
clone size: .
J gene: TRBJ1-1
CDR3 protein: CASSLGGGGTEAFF
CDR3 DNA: TGCGCCAGCAGCTTGGGGGGCGGGGGAACTGAAGCTTTCTTT

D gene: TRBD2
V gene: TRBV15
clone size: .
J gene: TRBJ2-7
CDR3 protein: CATSRETIGRAPEQYF
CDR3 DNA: TGTGCCACCAGCAGAGAAACCATCGGGAGGGCCCCCGAGCAGTACTTC

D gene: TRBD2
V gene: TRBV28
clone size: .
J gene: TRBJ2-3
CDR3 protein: CASSLSTSGRRDTQYF
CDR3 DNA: TGTGCCAGCAGTTTATCGACTAGCGGGAGGAGAGATACGCAGTATTTT

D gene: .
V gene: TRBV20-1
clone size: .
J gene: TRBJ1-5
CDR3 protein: CSATRGQPQHF
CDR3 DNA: TGCAGTGCCACCCGGGGGCAACCCCAGCATTTT

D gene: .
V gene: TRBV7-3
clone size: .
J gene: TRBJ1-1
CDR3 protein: CASSLTAGLNTEAFF
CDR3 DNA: TGTGCCAGCAGCTTAACGGCAGGACTGAACACTGAAGCTTTCTTT

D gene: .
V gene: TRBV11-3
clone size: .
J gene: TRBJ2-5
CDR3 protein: CASSLGTRGTQYF
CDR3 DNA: TGTGCCAGCAGCTTAGGCACTCGGGGGACCCAGTACTTC

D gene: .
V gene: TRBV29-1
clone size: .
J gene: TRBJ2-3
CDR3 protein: CSVDGFQSSTDTQYF
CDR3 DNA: TGCAGCGTTGACGGGTTTCAATCTAGCACAGATACGCAGTATTTT

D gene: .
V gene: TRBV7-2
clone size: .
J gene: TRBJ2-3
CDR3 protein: CASSLASRGDTQYF
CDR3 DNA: TGTGCCAGCAGCTTAGCTTCGAGGGGAGATACGCAGTATTTT

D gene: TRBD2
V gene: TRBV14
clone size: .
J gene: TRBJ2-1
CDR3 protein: CASSQVWVNSGSLKEQFF
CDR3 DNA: TGTGCCAGCAGCCAAGTTTGGGTTAATAGCGGGAGCCTTAAAGAGCAGTTCTTC

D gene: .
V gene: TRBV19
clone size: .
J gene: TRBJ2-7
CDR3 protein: CASSAPGQTSYEQYF
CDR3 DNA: TGTGCCAGTAGTGCCCCAGGACAGACCTCCTACGAGCAGTACTTC

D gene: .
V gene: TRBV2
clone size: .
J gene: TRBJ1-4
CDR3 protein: CASSEFRVSNEKLFF
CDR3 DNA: TGTGCCAGCAGTGAATTCAGGGTATCTAATGAAAAACTGTTTTTT

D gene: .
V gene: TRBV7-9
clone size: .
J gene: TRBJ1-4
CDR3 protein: CASSLGEPRGATNEKLFF
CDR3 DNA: TGTGCCAGCAGCTTAGGGGAACCTAGAGGGGCAACTAATGAAAAACTGTTTTTT

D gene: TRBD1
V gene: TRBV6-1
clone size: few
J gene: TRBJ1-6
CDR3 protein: CASSEGRGRTYNSPLHF
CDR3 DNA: TGTGCCAGCAGTGAAGGCAGGGGGAGGACCTATAATTCACCCCTCCACTTT